The 7 T cell receptor beta chains presented below share a single source sample, sequenced in a study of blood T cell repertoires in COVID-19. The method was immunoSEQ multiplex PCR; TCRdb's version includes in-frame clones alone and lacks a portion of them. The sample includes under 250,000 clones, 80% to 90% seen only once; the top ten take approximately 8%. The sequenced sample was peripheral blood. The receptor source for this set is a woman aged 50 to 60 with active or convalescent COVID-19.

This sequence joins TRBV18 and TRBJ1-1, with D uncertain. The CDR3 sequence is 13 residues long. V was shortened by 8 bases and J by 0 bases, with 10 bases between the two germline ends. Germline CDR1 and CDR2: KGHSH and LQKENI. CDR3 DNA sequence: TGTGCCAGCAAAGACACAGTGAACACTGAAGCTTTCTTT. It specifies CASKDTVNTEAFF.

The table lists this clone with a few counts. Other DNA variants within this sample encode the same CDR3. This sequence joins TRBV6-4 and TRBJ2-3; D is perhaps TRBD2 (5 bases). V lost 3 bases and J lost 4, with 8 bases in between. Germline-derived CDR1 and CDR2 are MRHNA and SNTAGT. The CDR3 covers 13 residues. CDR3 DNA: TGTGCCAGCAGTGAAGGAGGTGCAGATACGCAGTATTTT. Its protein is CASSEGGADTQYF.

The V gene is TRBV4-2, the J gene TRBJ1-3; possibly TRBD1 for D (5 bases). Trimming shortened V by 7 bases and J by 0 bases, and 25 bases separated the two germline ends. There are 19 residues in the CDR3. Germline CDR1 is LGHNA and CDR2 is YNFKEQ. CDR3 coding DNA: TGTGCCAGCAACCCAGGAAGAACCGGGACTCTTACCTCTGGAAACACCATATATTTT. This translates into CASNPGRTGTLTSGNTIYF.

The chain recombines TRBV5-1 with TRBJ2-1; 9 nucleotides agree with TRBD2. Germline V CDR1 and CDR2: SGHRS, YFSETQ. Trimming cost V 0 bases and J 13 bases; bases outside gene matches: 11. The CDR3 contains 15 residues. The chain's CDR3 is CASSLESSGEIGQFF. The CDR3 DNA reads as TGCGCCAGCAGCTTGGAGTCTAGCGGGGAAATAGGTCAGTTCTTC.

CDR3 sequence reads: CSVEADTTNEKLFF. CDR3 in DNA: TGCAGCGTTGAGGCAGACACAACTAATGAAAAACTGTTTTTT. This chain links TRBV29-1 with TRBJ1-4; D unresolved. V was clipped by 3 bases and J by 0 bases, with 8 bases between them. Per the germline V gene, CDR1 is SQVTM and CDR2 is ANQGSEA. The CDR3 is 14 residues long.

This rearrangement joins TRBV2 to TRBJ1-2; 7 bases align to TRBD1. Per germline, CDR1 SNHLY and CDR2 FYNNEI. Trimming removed 4 bases from V and 8 bases from J; junction bases left unmatched: 7. The CDR3 covers 13 residues. The CDR3 loop is CASSGQGEGGYTF. The CDR3 DNA sequence: TGTGCCAGCAGTGGCCAGGGGGAAGGGGGCTACACCTTC.

As concerns this clone: Other nucleotide sequences from this sample produce the same CDR3. V and J are TRBV6-5 and TRBJ1-2; 7 bases agree with TRBD1. Germline CDR1 and CDR2: MNHEY and SVGAGI. This CDR3 has 13 amino acids. The V segment lost 0 bases and the J segment 8 bases; nucleotides outside the gene matches: 3. The CDR3 region is CASSYSRGGGYTF. Written as DNA, the CDR3 is TGTGCCAGCAGTTACTCGAGAGGGGGCGGCTACACCTTC.